This entry features one TCR beta chain sequence. There is no known antigen for this receptor. It has no much larger one-base neighbor in the sample; base qualities were not kept. Trimming leaves V shorter by 0 bases and J shorter by 7 bases, with the junction holding 9 bases beyond the gene matches. The germline V gene (reference sequence) specifies GTSNPN as CDR1 and SVGIG as CDR2. The CDR3 starts with the cysteine, ends with the phenylalanine, and has 16 residues. The entry retains the CDR3 DNA only, 48 bases that are in frame from base 1. These data belong to a study of blood T cell repertoires in COVID-19 (dated by TCRdb to about 2020). About the investigation overall: The collaborator samples originated in the United States, Italy and Spain and spanned the acute and convalescent phases of COVID-19. The prospective study material was composed of cDNA or gDNA derived from T cells, B-cell-depleted T cells, or PBMCs. Subjects who had been exposed to COVID-19, were actively infected with it, or had recovered from it provided the deeply sampled blood TCRbeta repertoires that made up the dataset. The repertoires were released in a freely available public database meant as a resource for research on the immune response to SARS-CoV-2. Samples were obtained from the ongoing ImmuneRACE study (first 160 participants) and from 1,200 or so subjects provided by 6 global collaborators. A de-identified subject ID, COVID-19 status, age in years and sex were almost always included in the sample metadata. Where HLA class I and class II types were available, the types were taken from metadata supplied by the sample provider, not from assay-based typing.

The immunoSEQ Assay, a bias-controlled multiplex PCR, was used to amplify TCRbeta CDR3 regions from genomic DNA. As for how the authors treated the data: Nucleated cell counts per sample were estimated from amplification of reference gene primers within the assay. To quantify the absolute abundance of each unique TCRbeta CDR3 rearrangement, sequence reads were collapsed and filtered. Productive Simpson clonality was computed per sample as the square root of Simpson's diversity index over productive rearrangements. TCRdb obtained this table from immuneACCESS and retained in-frame rearrangements with V and J assigned. These tables miss some clones; where compared with another copy, unresolved V genes account for less than half of the shortfall, and the remainder is unexplained. D and trimming come from the DNA, and the V and J calls and clone size come from that table. The sample table shows about 24,000 clones, and 80% to 90% are seen once. The biggest ten clones account for approximately 19% of the sample.

Broader findings and caveats from the paper: The quantity of clinical and demographic metadata differed by source and by participant and was supplied without curation.

Each collaborating institution followed its own protocols to collect whole blood in K2EDTA tubes. For TCRbeta analysis, collaborators shipped samples in one of three forms: frozen whole blood, isolated PBMCs, or DNA extracted from either of those sample types. This sequence was found in a human donor in a cohort sampled during active COVID-19. Recombination linked TRBV30 to TRBJ2-1; 10 of the junction bases match TRBD2. The sample taken for sequencing was peripheral blood. The CDR3 in this case is CAWSVLSGRSGNEQFF. In nucleotide form, the sequence is TGTGCCTGGAGTGTACTTAGCGGGAGGTCAGGTAATGAGCAGTTCTTC.